This T cell receptor beta chain derives from a study of cytomegalovirus exposure and HLA in healthy donors. Study findings and constraints: TCR beta V- and J-gene trimming, according to a later analysis, was linked to a missense DCLRE1C variant. Reports showed the classifier diagnosing cytomegalovirus status with high specificity and sensitivity.

Primers for the PCR totalled 60 Vbeta and 13 Jbeta. Clones were sequenced by immunoSEQ multiplex PCR, and TCRdb holds only the in-frame ones, with some missing. Among 80,000 to 100,000 clones listed, 55% to 75% were seen once. V shed 2 bases, J shed 1 base, and the junction held 2 bases outside the gene matches. The CDR3 covers 15 residues. Germline V lookup: CDR1 MDHEN, CDR2 SYDVKM. Remarks on this clone: As yet, its antigen is unknown.

This TCR derives from a man aged 50 or older in good health and CMV-seronegative. Specimen: PBMCs. The genes are TRBV28 and TRBJ2-1; 7 nucleotides align to TRBD2. The CDR3 DNA reads as TGTGCCAGCAGTTTAGGGGGGGGTTCCTACAATGAGCAGTTCTTC. It yields the protein CASSLGGGSYNEQFF.